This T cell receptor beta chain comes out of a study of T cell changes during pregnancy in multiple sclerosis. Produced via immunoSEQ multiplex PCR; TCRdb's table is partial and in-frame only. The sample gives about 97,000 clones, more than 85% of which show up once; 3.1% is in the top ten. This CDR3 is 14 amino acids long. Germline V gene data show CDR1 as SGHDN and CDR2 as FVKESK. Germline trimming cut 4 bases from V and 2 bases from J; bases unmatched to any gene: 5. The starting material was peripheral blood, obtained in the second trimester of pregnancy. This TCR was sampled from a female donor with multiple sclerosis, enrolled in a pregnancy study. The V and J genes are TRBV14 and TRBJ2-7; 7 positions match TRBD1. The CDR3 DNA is TGTGCCAGCAGCCCGACAGGGAAGGCCTACGAGCAGTACTTC. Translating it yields CASSPTGKAYEQYF.